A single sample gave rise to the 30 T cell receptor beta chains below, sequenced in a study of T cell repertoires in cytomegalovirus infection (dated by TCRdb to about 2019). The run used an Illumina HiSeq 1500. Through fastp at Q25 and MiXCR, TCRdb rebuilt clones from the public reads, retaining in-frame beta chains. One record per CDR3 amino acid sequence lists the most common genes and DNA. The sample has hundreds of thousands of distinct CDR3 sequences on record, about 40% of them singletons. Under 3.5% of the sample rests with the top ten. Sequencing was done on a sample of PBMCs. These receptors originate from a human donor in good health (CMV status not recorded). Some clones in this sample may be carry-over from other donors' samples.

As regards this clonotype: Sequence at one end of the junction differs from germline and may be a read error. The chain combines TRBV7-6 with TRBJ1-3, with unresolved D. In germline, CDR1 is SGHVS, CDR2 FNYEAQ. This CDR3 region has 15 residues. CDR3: CASSLGRRAGNNIYF. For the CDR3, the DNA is TGTGCCAGCAGCTTAGGAAGGAGGGCTGGAAACAACATATATTTT.

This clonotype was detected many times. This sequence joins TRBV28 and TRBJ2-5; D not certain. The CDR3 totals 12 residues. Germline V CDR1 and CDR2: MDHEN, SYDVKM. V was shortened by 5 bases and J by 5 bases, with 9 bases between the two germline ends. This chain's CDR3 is CASSRVPETQYF. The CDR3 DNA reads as TGTGCCAGCAGTCGGGTCCCCGAGACCCAGTACTTC.

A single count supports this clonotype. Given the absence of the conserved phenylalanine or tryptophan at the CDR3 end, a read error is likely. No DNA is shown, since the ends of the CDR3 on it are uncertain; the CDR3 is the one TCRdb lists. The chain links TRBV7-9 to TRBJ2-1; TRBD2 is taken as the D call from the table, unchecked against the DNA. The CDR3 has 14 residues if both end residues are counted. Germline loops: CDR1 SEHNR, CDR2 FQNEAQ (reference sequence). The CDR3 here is CASRLLAGSNELWL.

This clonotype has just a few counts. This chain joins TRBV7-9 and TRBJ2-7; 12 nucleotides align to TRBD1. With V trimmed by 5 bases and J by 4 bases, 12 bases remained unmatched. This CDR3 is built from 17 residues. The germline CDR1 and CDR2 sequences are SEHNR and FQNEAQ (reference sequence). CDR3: CASSPPQRDRGLYEQYF. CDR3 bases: TGTGCCAGCAGCCCCCCGCAGCGGGACAGGGGGCTTTACGAGCAGTACTTC.

The CDR3 DNA is TGCAGTGCTAGTCCGGACGGAACTAACTATGGCTACACCTTC. As protein: CSASPDGTNYGYTF. The chain uses TRBV20-1 and TRBJ1-2; D uncertain. The V end lost 3 bases, the J end lost 0 bases, and 11 bases lay between the germline ends. CDR3 size: 14 residues. Germline V lookup: CDR1 DFQATT, CDR2 SNEGSKA (reference sequence).

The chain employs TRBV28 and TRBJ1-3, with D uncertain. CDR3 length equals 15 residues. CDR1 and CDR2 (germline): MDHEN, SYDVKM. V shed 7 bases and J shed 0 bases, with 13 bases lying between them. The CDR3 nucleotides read TGTGCCAGCATTTTTCAGGAAAACTCTGGAAACACCATATATTTT. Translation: CASIFQENSGNTIYF.

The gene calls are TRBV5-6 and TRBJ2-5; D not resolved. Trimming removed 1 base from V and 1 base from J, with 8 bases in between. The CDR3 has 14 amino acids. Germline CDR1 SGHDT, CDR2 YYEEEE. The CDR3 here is CASSLRPPQETQYF. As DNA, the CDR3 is TGTGCCAGCAGCTTGAGACCACCCCAAGAGACCCAGTACTTC. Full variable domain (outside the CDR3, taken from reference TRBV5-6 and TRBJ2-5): DAGVTQSPTHLIKTRGQQVTLRCSPKSGHDTVSWYQQALGQGPQFIFQYYEEEERQRGNFPDRFSGHQFPNYSSELNVNALLLGDSALYLCASSLRPPQETQYFGPGTRLLVL.

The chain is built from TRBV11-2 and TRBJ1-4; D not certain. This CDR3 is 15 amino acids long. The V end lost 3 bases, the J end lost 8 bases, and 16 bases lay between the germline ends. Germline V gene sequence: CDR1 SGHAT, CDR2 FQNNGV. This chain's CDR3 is CASSLFSGVAEKLFF. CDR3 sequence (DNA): TGTGCCAGCAGCTTGTTCTCCGGGGTCGCGGAAAAACTGTTTTTT.

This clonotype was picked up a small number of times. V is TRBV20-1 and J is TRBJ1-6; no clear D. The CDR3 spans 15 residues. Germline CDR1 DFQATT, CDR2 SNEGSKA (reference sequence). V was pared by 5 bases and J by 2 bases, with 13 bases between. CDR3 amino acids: CSARPLLTYNSPLHF. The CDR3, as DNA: TGCAGTGCTCGCCCGTTGTTAACCTATAATTCACCCCTCCACTTT.

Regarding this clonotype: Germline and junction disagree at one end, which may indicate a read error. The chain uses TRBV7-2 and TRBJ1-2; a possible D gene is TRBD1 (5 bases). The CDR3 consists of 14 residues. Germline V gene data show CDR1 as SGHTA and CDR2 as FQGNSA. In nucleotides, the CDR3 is TGTTCCAGCAGACGGTCCGGGGGAAACTATGGCTACACCTTC. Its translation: CSSRRSGGNYGYTF.

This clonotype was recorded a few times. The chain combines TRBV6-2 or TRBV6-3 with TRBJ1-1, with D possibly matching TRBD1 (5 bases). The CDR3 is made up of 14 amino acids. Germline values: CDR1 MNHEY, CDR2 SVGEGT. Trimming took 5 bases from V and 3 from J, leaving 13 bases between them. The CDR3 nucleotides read TGTGCCAGCAGTCCCGGGACGGCATACACTGAAGCTTTCTTT. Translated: CASSPGTAYTEAFF.

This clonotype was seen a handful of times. Here the CDR3 DNA reads TGTGCCAGCAGCTTGGATCTCTCAGGAGACTATAGCAATCAGCCCCAGCATTTT. This translates into CASSLDLSGDYSNQPQHF. The chain uses TRBV5-7 and TRBJ1-5; D gene unclear. TRBV5-7 is recorded as an ORF, its role being uncertain. V gave up 0 bases and J gave up 0 bases, with 16 bases separating them. This CDR3 comprises 18 residues.

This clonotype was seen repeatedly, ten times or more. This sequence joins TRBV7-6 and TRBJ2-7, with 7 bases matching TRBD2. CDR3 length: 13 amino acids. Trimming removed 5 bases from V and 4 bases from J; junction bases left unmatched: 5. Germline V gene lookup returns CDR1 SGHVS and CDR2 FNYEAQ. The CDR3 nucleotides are TGTGCCAGCAGCCCGGGGGGAGCTTACGAGCAGTACTTC. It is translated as CASSPGGAYEQYF.

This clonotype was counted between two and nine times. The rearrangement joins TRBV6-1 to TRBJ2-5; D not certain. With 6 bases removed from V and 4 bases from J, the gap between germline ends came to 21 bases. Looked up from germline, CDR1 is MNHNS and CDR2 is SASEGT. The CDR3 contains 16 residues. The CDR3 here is CASSNKTWTVRETQYF. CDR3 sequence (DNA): TGTGCCAGCAGCAACAAGACTTGGACGGTGAGAGAGACCCAGTACTTC.

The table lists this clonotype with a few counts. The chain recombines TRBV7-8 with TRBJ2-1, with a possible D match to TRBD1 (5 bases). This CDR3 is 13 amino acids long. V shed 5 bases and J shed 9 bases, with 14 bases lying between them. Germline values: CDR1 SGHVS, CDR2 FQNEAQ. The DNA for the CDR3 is TGTGCCAGCAGCCCTAAGGGGTTTGTTGAGCAGTTCTTC. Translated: CASSPKGFVEQFF. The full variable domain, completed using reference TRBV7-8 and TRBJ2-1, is GAGVSQSPRYKVAKRGQDVALRCDPISGHVSLFWYQQALGQGPEFLTYFQNEAQLDKSGLPSDRFFAERPEGSVSTLKIQRTQQEDSAVYLCASSPKGFVEQFFGPGTRLTVL.

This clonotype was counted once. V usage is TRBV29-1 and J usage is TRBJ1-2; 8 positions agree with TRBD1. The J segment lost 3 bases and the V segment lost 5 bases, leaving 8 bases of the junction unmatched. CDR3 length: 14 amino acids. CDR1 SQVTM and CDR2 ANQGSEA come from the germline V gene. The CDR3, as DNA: TGCAGCGTTTCGCAGGGGGCCCACTACTATGGCTACACCTTC. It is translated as CSVSQGAHYYGYTF.

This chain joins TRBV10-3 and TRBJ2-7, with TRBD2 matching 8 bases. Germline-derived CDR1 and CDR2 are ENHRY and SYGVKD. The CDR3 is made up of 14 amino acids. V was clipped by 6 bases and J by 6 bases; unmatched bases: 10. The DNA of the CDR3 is TGTGCCATCAGCGAACTAGCGGAGTCTCTCGAGCAGTACTTC. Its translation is CAISELAESLEQYF.

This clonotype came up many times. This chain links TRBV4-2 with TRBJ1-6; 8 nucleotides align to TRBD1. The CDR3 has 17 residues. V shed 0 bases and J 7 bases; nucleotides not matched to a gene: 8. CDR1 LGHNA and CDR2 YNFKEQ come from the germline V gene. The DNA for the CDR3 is TGTGCCAGCAGCCAAGAGGACACAGGGGGGCCGAATTCACCCCTCCACTTT. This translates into CASSQEDTGGPNSPLHF.

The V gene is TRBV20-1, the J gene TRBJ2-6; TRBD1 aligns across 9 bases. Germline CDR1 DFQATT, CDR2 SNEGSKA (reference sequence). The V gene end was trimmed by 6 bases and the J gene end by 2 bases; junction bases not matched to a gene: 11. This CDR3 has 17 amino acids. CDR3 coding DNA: TGCAGTGCCAATACGTCCCGGGACAGGGCTGGGGCCAACGTCCTGACTTTC. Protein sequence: CSANTSRDRAGANVLTF.

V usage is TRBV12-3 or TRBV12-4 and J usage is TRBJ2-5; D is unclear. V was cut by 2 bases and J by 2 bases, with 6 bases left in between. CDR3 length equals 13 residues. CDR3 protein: CASSLFRQETQYF. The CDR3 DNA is TGTGCCAGCAGTTTATTCAGACAAGAGACCCAGTACTTC.

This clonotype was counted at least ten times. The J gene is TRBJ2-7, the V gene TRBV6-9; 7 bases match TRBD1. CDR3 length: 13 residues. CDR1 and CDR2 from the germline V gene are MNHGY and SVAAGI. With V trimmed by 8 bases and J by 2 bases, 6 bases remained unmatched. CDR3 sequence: CASVGTDPYEQYF. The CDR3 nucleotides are TGTGCCAGCGTCGGGACAGATCCCTACGAGCAGTACTTC.

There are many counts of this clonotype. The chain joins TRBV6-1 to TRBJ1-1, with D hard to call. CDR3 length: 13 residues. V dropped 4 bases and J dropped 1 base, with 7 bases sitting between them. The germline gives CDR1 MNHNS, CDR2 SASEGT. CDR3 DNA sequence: TGTGCCAGCAGTGTTGGCGAGAACACTGAAGCTTTCTTT. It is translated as CASSVGENTEAFF.

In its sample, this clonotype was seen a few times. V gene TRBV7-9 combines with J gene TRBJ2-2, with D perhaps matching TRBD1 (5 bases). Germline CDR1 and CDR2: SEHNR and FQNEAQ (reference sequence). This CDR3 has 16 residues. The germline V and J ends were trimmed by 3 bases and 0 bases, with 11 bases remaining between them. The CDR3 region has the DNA TGTGCCAGCAGCTTGGGGCGACAGTCGAACACCGGGGAGCTGTTTTTT. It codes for CASSLGRQSNTGELFF.

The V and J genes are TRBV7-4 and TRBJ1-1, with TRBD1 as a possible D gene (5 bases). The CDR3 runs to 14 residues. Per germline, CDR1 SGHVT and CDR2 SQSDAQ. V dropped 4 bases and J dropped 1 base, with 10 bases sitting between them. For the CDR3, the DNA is TGTGCCAGCAGCTCCATCACAGGGAACACTGAAGCTTTCTTT. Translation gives CASSSITGNTEAFF.

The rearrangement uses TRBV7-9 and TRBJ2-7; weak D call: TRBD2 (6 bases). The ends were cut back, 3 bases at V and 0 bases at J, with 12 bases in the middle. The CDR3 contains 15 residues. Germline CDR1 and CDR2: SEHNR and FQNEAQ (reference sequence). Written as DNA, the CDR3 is TGTGCCAGCAGCTTCATCTGGCGGGGCTCCTACGAGCAGTACTTC. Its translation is CASSFIWRGSYEQYF.

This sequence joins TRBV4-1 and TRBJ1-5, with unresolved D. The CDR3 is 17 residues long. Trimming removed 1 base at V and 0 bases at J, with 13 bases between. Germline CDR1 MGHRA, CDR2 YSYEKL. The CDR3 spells CASSQAGNGISNQPQHF. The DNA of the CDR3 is TGCGCCAGCAGCCAAGCTGGGAACGGAATTAGCAATCAGCCCCAGCATTTT.

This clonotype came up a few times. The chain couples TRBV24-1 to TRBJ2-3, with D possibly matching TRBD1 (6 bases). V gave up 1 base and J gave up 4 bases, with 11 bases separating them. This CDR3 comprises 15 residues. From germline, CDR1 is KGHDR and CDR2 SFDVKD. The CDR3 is CATSDFGGRADTQYF. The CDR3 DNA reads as TGTGCCACCAGTGATTTTGGGGGCAGAGCAGATACGCAGTATTTT.

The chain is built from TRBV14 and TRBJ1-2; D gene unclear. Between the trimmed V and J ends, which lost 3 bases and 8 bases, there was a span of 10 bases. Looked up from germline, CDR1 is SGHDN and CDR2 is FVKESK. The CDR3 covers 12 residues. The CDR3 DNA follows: TGTGCCAGCAGCCATCGCGGACTGGGCTACACCTTC. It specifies CASSHRGLGYTF.

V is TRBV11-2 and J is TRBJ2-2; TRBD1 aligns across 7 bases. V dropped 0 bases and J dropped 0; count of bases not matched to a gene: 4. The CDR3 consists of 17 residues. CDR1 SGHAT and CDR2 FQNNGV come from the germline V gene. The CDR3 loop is CASSLDPGQTNTGELFF. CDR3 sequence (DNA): TGTGCCAGCAGCTTAGACCCGGGACAGACGAACACCGGGGAGCTGTTTTTT.

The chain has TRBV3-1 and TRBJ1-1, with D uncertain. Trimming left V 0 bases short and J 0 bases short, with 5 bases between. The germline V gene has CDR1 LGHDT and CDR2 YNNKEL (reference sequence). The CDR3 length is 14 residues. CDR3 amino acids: CASSQDGVNTEAFF. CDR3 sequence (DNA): TGTGCCAGCAGCCAAGACGGAGTGAACACTGAAGCTTTCTTT.